Below, 17 T cell receptor beta chains from the same sample are listed, as sequenced in a study of technical replicates of blood from a few donors. The table came from immunoSEQ multiplex PCR; TCRdb's copy has only in-frame clones and leaves some out. Of more than 70,000 clones listed, roughly 93% are singletons. The sequencing sample was made of T cells isolated from PBMCs. The source is a human donor in good health.

V usage is TRBV12-2 and J usage is TRBJ2-7; the D segment call TRBD2 is taken from the table without a DNA check. TRBV12-2 constitutes a pseudogene. The CDR3 has 16 amino acids. In DNA form, the CDR3 reads TGTGCAAGTCGGCTTATGACTAGCGGGAGTCTCTACGAGCAGTACTTC. The encoded protein is CASRLMTSGSLYEQYF.

V is TRBV15 and J is TRBJ2-7, with TRBD1 matching over 9 bases. V shed 3 bases and J 1 base; nucleotides not matched to a gene: 7. This CDR3 contains 16 residues. Looked up from germline, CDR1 is LNHNV and CDR2 is YYDKDF (reference sequence). In DNA, the CDR3 is TGTGCCACCAGCAGCCACCTTGGGACAGGGTCCTACGAGCAGTACTTC. It specifies CATSSHLGTGSYEQYF.

The chain is built from TRBV6-5 and TRBJ2-1, with TRBD2 identical over 12 bases. The germline gives CDR1 MNHEY, CDR2 SVGAGI. This CDR3 region has 15 residues. J gave up 3 bases and V 6 bases, and 3 bases lay outside the gene matches. The CDR3 is CASRRTSGNYNEQFF. CDR3 sequence (DNA): TGTGCCAGCAGAAGGACTAGCGGGAACTACAATGAGCAGTTCTTC.

The chain links TRBV6-1 to TRBJ2-7, with 7 bases aligning to TRBD1. This CDR3 contains 13 residues. The ends lost 6 bases at V and 4 bases at J; junction bases unmatched: 6. The V gene's germline CDR1 is MNHNS and CDR2 SASEGT. This CDR3 is CASRVTGIYEQYF. As DNA, the CDR3 is TGTGCCAGCAGGGTGACAGGGATATACGAGCAGTACTTC.

The V call is TRBV28, the J call TRBJ1-4, with 7 bases that match TRBD1. From germline, CDR1 is MDHEN and CDR2 SYDVKM. The CDR3 is 14 amino acids. Unmatched junction bases numbered 5, after V lost 10 bases and J lost 0 bases. The CDR3, as DNA: TGTGCCACCACGACAGGGACAACTAATGAAAAACTGTTTTTT. This codes for CATTTGTTNEKLFF.

This chain joins TRBV19 and TRBJ1-2; TRBD1 aligns across 12 bases. Looked up from germline, CDR1 is LNHDA and CDR2 is SQIVND (reference sequence). The CDR3 is 19 amino acids. Trimming removed 5 bases from V and 7 bases from J; junction bases left unmatched: 20. Here the CDR3 DNA reads TGTGCCAGTAGTCGGGACAGGGGGCAGTTTTTGTCTGGATTAAGTGGCTACACCTTC. Its translation: CASSRDRGQFLSGLSGYTF.

The V and J genes are TRBV15 and TRBJ1-5; 7 nucleotides agree with TRBD1. Losses at the gene ends were 3 bases for V and 0 bases for J; bases not matched to a gene: 5. This CDR3 contains 16 residues. Germline V CDR1 and CDR2: LNHNV, YYDKDF (reference sequence). The CDR3 spells CATSSGGQISNQPQHF. The DNA for the CDR3 is TGTGCCACCAGCAGTGGGGGACAGATTAGCAATCAGCCCCAGCATTTT.

This clone was recorded a few times. The rearrangement links TRBV29-1 to TRBJ1-2; D is possibly TRBD1 (5 bases). In germline, CDR1 is SQVTM, CDR2 ANQGSEA. This CDR3 contains 16 residues. V shed 6 bases and J shed 5 bases, with 25 bases lying between them. Written as DNA, the CDR3 is TGCAGCGTCGCGAACTGGGGCCTACATGGTCGGTATGGCTACACCTTC. Translated: CSVANWGLHGRYGYTF.

This clone has just one count. This chain links TRBV11-3 with TRBJ2-7, with 9 bases matching TRBD2. The CDR3 is made up of 15 amino acids. V shed 6 bases and J 3 bases; nucleotides not matched to a gene: 9. Germline V lookup: CDR1 SGHNT, CDR2 YENEEA. CDR3 nucleotides: TGTGCCAGCAGTGGAAGACTAGCGGCCTACTACGAGCAGTACTTC. Translation: CASSGRLAAYYEQYF.

The chain couples TRBV29-1 to TRBJ2-2, with D perhaps TRBD2 (6 bases). The CDR3 length is 19 residues. The V gene lost 3 bases and the J gene lost 2 bases, with 25 bases spanning the gap. Germline CDR1 reads SQVTM; CDR2 reads ANQGSEA. The CDR3 reads CSVEGVWGEARGNTGELFF. The DNA for the CDR3 is TGCAGCGTTGAGGGGGTCTGGGGGGAGGCTCGGGGTAACACCGGGGAGCTGTTTTTT.

The gene calls are TRBV5-4 and TRBJ2-7, with a tentative D call TRBD1 (6 bases). This CDR3 is built from 14 residues. Germline-derived CDR1 and CDR2 are SGHNT and YYREEE (reference sequence). The ends were cut back, 5 bases at V and 3 bases at J, with 15 bases in the middle. CDR3 bases: TGTGCCAGCAGTTTTTGGGACACCTTCTACGAGCAGTACTTC. This encodes CASSFWDTFYEQYF. Full variable domain (remainder filled in from reference TRBV5-4 and TRBJ2-7): ETGVTQSPTHLIKTRGQQVTLRCSSQSGHNTVSWYQQALGQGPQFIFQYYREEENGRGNFPPRFSGLQFPNYSSELNVNALELDDSALYLCASSFWDTFYEQYFGPGTRLTVT.

The rearrangement links TRBV19 to TRBJ1-4; 9 nucleotides match TRBD1. Germline V gene lookup returns CDR1 LNHDA and CDR2 SQIVND (reference sequence). This CDR3 comprises 15 residues. The V gene end was trimmed by 6 bases and the J gene end by 14 bases; junction bases not matched to a gene: 16. The CDR3 coding sequence is TGTGCCAGTAGCCCCTCCGGGACAGGGTATGGGTTGCTGTTTTTT. Its protein is CASSPSGTGYGLLFF.

This clone was picked up one time. Here the CDR3 DNA reads TGTGCCTGGTCACAGGGCTATGGCTACACCTTC. Protein: CAWSQGYGYTF. The gene calls are TRBV30 and TRBJ1-2, with D perhaps matching TRBD1 (6 bases). V lost 5 bases and J lost 4, with 8 bases in between. Germline V CDR1 and CDR2: GTSNPN, SVGIG (reference sequence). This CDR3 comprises 11 residues.

V gene TRBV5-4 combines with J gene TRBJ2-5; 16 bases line up with TRBD2. Per the germline V gene, CDR1 is SGHNT and CDR2 is YYREEE (reference sequence). Unmatched junction bases numbered 9, after V lost 4 bases and J lost 3 bases. The CDR3 covers 18 residues. The CDR3 bases are TGTGCCAGCAGCACGGGACTAGCGGGAGGGCCGGTGGAAGAGACCCAGTACTTC. This translates into CASSTGLAGGPVEETQYF.

This clone showed up just once. The chain has TRBV19 and TRBJ1-1, with D uncertain. CDR3 size: 12 residues. Trimming cost V 6 bases and J 2 bases, with 7 bases left between them. Germline lookup yields CDR1 LNHDA and CDR2 SQIVND (reference sequence). CDR3 residues: CASRLGNTEAFF. The CDR3 DNA reads as TGTGCCAGTAGACTCGGTAACACTGAAGCTTTCTTT.

The chain employs TRBV4-1 and TRBJ2-2; D remains ambiguous. V lost 4 bases, J lost 1 base, and 13 bases lay in between. CDR3 size: 16 residues. Germline lookup yields CDR1 MGHRA and CDR2 YSYEKL. The CDR3 DNA follows: TGCGCCAGCAGCCTTGGGCCCCTGCAGAACACCGGGGAGCTGTTTTTT. Translated, it gives CASSLGPLQNTGELFF.

V is TRBV28 and J is TRBJ2-7; 8 bases align to TRBD2. Germline CDR1 reads MDHEN; CDR2 reads SYDVKM. Losses at the gene ends were 3 bases for V and 6 bases for J; bases not matched to a gene: 7. CDR3 length: 14 residues. In nucleotides, the CDR3 is TGTGCCAGCAGTTTGGAGCTAGCGGGTCCCGAGCAGTACTTC. This sequence encodes CASSLELAGPEQYF.